Below, 16 T cell receptor beta chains from the same sample are listed, as sequenced in a study of blood T cell repertoires in COVID-19. Using immunoSEQ multiplex PCR, the repertoire was profiled, and TCRdb retains in-frame clones only, with some absent. Among roughly 240,000 clones listed, 65% to 90% were seen once. Sample: PBMCs or T cells enriched from blood (not recorded which). The receptors originated from a woman aged 45-60 years with acute COVID-19.

The rearrangement joins TRBV4-1 to TRBJ2-3, with D uncertain. Looked up from germline, CDR1 is MGHRA and CDR2 is YSYEKL. The CDR3 consists of 18 residues. Trimming pared 0 bases from V and 4 bases from J, leaving 20 bases between. Here the CDR3 DNA reads TGCGCCAGCAGCCAAGATCTTGTCCGCGGCGGTAGGTCAGATACGCAGTATTTT. This translates into CASSQDLVRGGRSDTQYF.

At least ten counts were recorded for this clone. The chain has TRBV10-3 and TRBJ2-5, with TRBD2 identical over 9 bases. With V trimmed by 0 bases and J by 10 bases, 9 bases remained unmatched. Per germline, CDR1 ENHRY and CDR2 SYGVKD. This CDR3 comprises 15 residues. CDR3 in amino acids: CAISESSGGEGDQYF. In nucleotides, the CDR3 is TGTGCCATCAGTGAGTCTAGCGGGGGCGAGGGGGACCAGTACTTC.

The chain combines TRBV11-2 with TRBJ1-6; TRBD1 might be the D (6 bases). Germline V gene sequence: CDR1 SGHAT, CDR2 FQNNGV. Trimming cost V 3 bases and J 7 bases, with 16 bases left between them. This CDR3 comprises 16 residues. CDR3 residues: CASSFHGGGQNSPLHF. CDR3 DNA sequence: TGTGCCAGCAGCTTCCATGGGGGGGGGCAGAATTCACCCCTCCACTTT.

The chain links TRBV30 to TRBJ1-2; D might be TRBD1 (6 bases). V was clipped by 4 bases and J by 4 bases, with 16 bases between them. The length of the CDR3 is 14 residues. Germline lookup yields CDR1 GTSNPN and CDR2 SVGIG (reference sequence). CDR3 coding DNA: TGTGCCTGGAACAGGGTCCACCTAGGCTATGGCTACACCTTC. Translation: CAWNRVHLGYGYTF.

This chain connects TRBV10-3 to TRBJ1-2; 8 bases align to TRBD1. Trimming cost V 7 bases and J 0 bases; bases outside gene matches: 4. Germline V gene data show CDR1 as ENHRY and CDR2 as SYGVKD. The CDR3 is made up of 14 amino acids. CDR3 sequence (DNA): TGTGCCATCACCGACAGGGGATCTAACTATGGCTACACCTTC. This sequence encodes CAITDRGSNYGYTF.

This sequence joins TRBV9 and TRBJ1-1, with a possible D match to TRBD1 (6 bases). V shed 4 bases and J shed 3 bases, with 19 bases lying between them. CDR1 and CDR2 (germline): SGDLS, YYNGEE. CDR3 length: 16 amino acids. CDR3 in amino acids: CASSHDPGGGDTEAFF. The CDR3 DNA follows: TGTGCCAGCAGCCACGACCCGGGGGGCGGCGACACTGAAGCTTTCTTT. Filled out from reference TRBV9 and TRBJ1-1, the complete variable domain reads DSGVTQTPKHLITATGQRVTLRCSPRSGDLSVYWYQQSLDQGLQFLIQYYNGEERAKGNILERFSAQQFPDLHSELNLSSLELGDSALYFCASSHDPGGGDTEAFFGQGTRLTVV.

The V call is TRBV18, the J call TRBJ1-1, with a weak D call TRBD1 (5 bases). Germline values: CDR1 KGHSH, CDR2 LQKENI. The V end lost 3 bases, the J end lost 2 bases, and 7 bases lay between the germline ends. The CDR3 has 13 residues. CDR3 amino acids: CASSPDSNTEAFF. The CDR3 nucleotides read TGTGCCAGCTCACCCGACAGTAACACTGAAGCTTTCTTT.

The chain uses TRBV29-1 and TRBJ2-3; TRBD2 matches 9 bases. With 7 bases clipped from V and 3 bases from J, the junction kept 8 bases outside the gene matches. Looked up from germline, CDR1 is SQVTM and CDR2 is ANQGSEA. This CDR3 is 14 amino acids long. CDR3 residues: CSAMRGGQTDTQYF. The CDR3 DNA follows: TGCAGCGCCATGCGGGGGGGCCAGACAGATACGCAGTATTTT.

The sample holds one count of this clone. The chain uses TRBV29-1 and TRBJ1-1, with TRBD1 matching over 7 bases. Germline V gene sequence: CDR1 SQVTM, CDR2 ANQGSEA. This CDR3 is 13 amino acids long. The junction had 4 bases not matched to a gene; V was cut back by 6 bases and J by 0 bases. CDR3 sequence (DNA): TGCAGCGTGACAGGGACCATGAACACTGAAGCTTTCTTT. Protein sequence: CSVTGTMNTEAFF.

This chain uses TRBV7-2 with TRBJ2-3; TRBD2 aligns across 10 bases. Germline loops: CDR1 SGHTA, CDR2 FQGNSA. The CDR3 runs to 17 residues. The junction had 5 bases not matched to a gene; V was cut back by 0 bases and J by 2 bases. CDR3 DNA sequence: TGTGCCAGCAGCTTAGCGCGTCTAGCGGGGGCCACAGATACGCAGTATTTT. This translates into CASSLARLAGATDTQYF.

This clone was found once. Other DNA sequences in the same sample also yield this CDR3. The chain combines TRBV7-8 with TRBJ1-2, with a weak D call TRBD1 (5 bases). The germline V gene has CDR1 SGHVS and CDR2 FQNEAQ. The CDR3 runs 15 residues. Trimming left V 1 base short and J 0 bases short, with 9 bases between. In DNA form, the CDR3 reads TGTGCCAGCAGCTTAGTCGGGGGAGCTAACTATGGCTACACCTTC. Translation gives CASSLVGGANYGYTF.

The rearrangement joins TRBV6-5 to TRBJ1-5, with D tentatively TRBD1 (5 bases). The CDR3 loop spans 14 amino acids. Germline values: CDR1 MNHEY, CDR2 SVGAGI. V gave up 6 bases and J gave up 10 bases, with 19 bases separating them. CDR3 bases: TGTGCCAGCAGAGCCCAGGGATGGGGTAATCCCCAGCATTTT. Amino acids: CASRAQGWGNPQHF.

The chain combines TRBV11-2 with TRBJ1-1; TRBD1 matches 8 bases. V lost 5 bases to trimming and J lost 4 bases; unmatched junction nucleotides: 12. The CDR3 totals 16 residues. Germline CDR1 and CDR2: SGHAT and FQNNGV. DNA for the CDR3: TGTGCCAGCAGCCCACCCCCTCCGACAGGGGTCACTGAAGCTTTCTTT. It yields the protein CASSPPPPTGVTEAFF.

The genes are TRBV5-1 and TRBJ2-3, with 10 bases fitting TRBD2. V lost 9 bases, J lost 0 bases, and 7 bases stayed unmatched. In germline, CDR1 is SGHRS, CDR2 YFSETQ. The CDR3 has 15 residues. In DNA, the CDR3 is TGCGCCACCACACTAGCGGGACTGAGCACAGATACGCAGTATTTT. Its protein product is CATTLAGLSTDTQYF.

This CDR3 is CASRPRQGSNQPQHF. CDR3 sequence (DNA): TGTGCCAGCAGACCCAGACAGGGCTCGAATCAGCCCCAGCATTTT. V usage is TRBV6-5 and J usage is TRBJ1-5; 7 bases map to TRBD1. V lost 6 bases to trimming and J lost 4 bases; unmatched junction nucleotides: 9. CDR1 and CDR2 (germline): MNHEY, SVGAGI. CDR3 size: 15 residues.

This clone appeared a single time. V and J are TRBV7-3 and TRBJ2-2; TRBD1 is a possible D gene (6 bases). This CDR3 contains 15 residues. Germline V gene sequence: CDR1 SGHTA, CDR2 FQGTGA. V was shortened by 4 bases and J by 5 bases, with 14 bases between the two germline ends. CDR3 loop: CASSSQGSLTGELFF. CDR3 nucleotide sequence: TGTGCCAGCAGCTCACAGGGAAGTCTGACCGGGGAGCTGTTTTTT. Full variable domain (remainder filled in from reference TRBV7-3 and TRBJ2-2): GAGVSQTPSNKVTEKGKYVELRCDPISGHTALYWYRQSLGQGPEFLIYFQGTGAADDSGLPNDRFFAVRPEGSVSTLKIQRTERGDSAVYLCASSSQGSLTGELFFGEGSRLTVL.